This T cell receptor (beta chain) was observed in a study of cytomegalovirus exposure and HLA in healthy donors. The length of the CDR3 is 13 residues. Germline loops: CDR1 SGDLS, CDR2 YYNGEE. Trimming removed 3 bases from V and 8 bases from J, with 14 bases in between. The primer mix had 60 Vbeta and 13 Jbeta primers. Some clones are missing from TCRdb's copy, which holds only in-frame ones; the method was immunoSEQ multiplex PCR. Of 100,000 to 150,000 clones in the sample, 70% to 90% were seen once. The V and J genes are TRBV9 and TRBJ1-2; D is ambiguous. Sequencing was performed on PBMCs. The receptor's source is a man aged 18 to 30 in good health and CMV-seropositive. In DNA form, the CDR3 reads TGTGCCAGCAGCGGGTTGGGAGGTGACGGCTACACCTTC. Translated, it gives CASSGLGGDGYTF.